The 23 T cell receptor beta chains in this list originate from one sample, sequenced in a study of cytomegalovirus exposure and HLA in healthy donors. The PCR used 60 Vbeta and 13 Jbeta primers. The data were produced by immunoSEQ multiplex PCR, yet TCRdb's version contains in-frame clones alone and is incomplete. The sample lists about 140,000 clones; more than 65% were seen once. Sample: PBMCs. The receptors stem from a woman in her 30s in good health and CMV-seronegative.

The chain employs TRBV4-2 and TRBJ2-5; 9 positions match TRBD2. Germline assignment: CDR1 LGHNA and CDR2 YNFKEQ. V trimming: 1 base; J trimming: 5 bases; junction bases outside the gene matches: 8. This CDR3 spans 16 amino acids. The CDR3 coding sequence is TGTGCCAGCAGCCAAGGGAGCGCTAGCGGGGACGAGACCCAGTACTTC. It codes for CASSQGSASGDETQYF.

The J gene is TRBJ2-7, the V gene TRBV10-3; the match to TRBD1 covers 8 bases. CDR1 is ENHRY, CDR2 SYGVKD, per germline. V lost 5 bases to trimming and J lost 1 base; unmatched junction nucleotides: 7. The CDR3 has 15 residues. CDR3 sequence (DNA): TGTGCCATCAGTTCCCCACAGGGGGATTCCTACGAGCAGTACTTC. Its translation: CAISSPQGDSYEQYF.

The rearrangement links TRBV18 to TRBJ2-7, with D hard to call. The CDR3 spans 13 residues. CDR1 is KGHSH, CDR2 LQKENI, per germline. V dropped 3 bases and J dropped 1 base, with 7 bases sitting between them. CDR3 nucleotide sequence: TGTGCCAGCTCACCGGGCCTTTCCTACGAGCAGTACTTC. Translation: CASSPGLSYEQYF.

This CDR3 is CASSPPSSQGEAGYTF. Written as DNA, the CDR3 is TGTGCCAGCTCACCACCCTCTTCTCAGGGCGAGGCGGGCTACACCTTC. The V call is TRBV18, the J call TRBJ1-2, with a weak D call TRBD1 (5 bases). This CDR3 has 16 residues. CDR1 is KGHSH and CDR2 is LQKENI in the germline V gene. V was shortened by 0 bases and J by 8 bases, with 19 bases between the two germline ends.

The chain joins TRBV28 to TRBJ1-4, with 8 positions matching TRBD1. The CDR3 is 15 amino acids. J lost 4 bases, V lost 5 bases, and 6 bases had no gene match. The germline V gene encodes CDR1 MDHEN and CDR2 SYDVKM. CDR3: CASSPRTGSNEKLFF. The CDR3 nucleotides read TGTGCCAGCAGTCCGCGGACAGGGAGTAATGAAAAACTGTTTTTT.

CDR3 region: CASSLASTDTQYF. The DNA for the CDR3 is TGTGCCAGCAGCTTGGCCAGCACAGATACGCAGTATTTT. V is TRBV7-9 and J is TRBJ2-3; D not certain. V lost 3 bases and J 0 bases, leaving 4 bases between the germline ends. The CDR3 covers 13 residues. From germline, CDR1 is SEHNR and CDR2 FQNEAQ (reference sequence).

This chain uses TRBV7-9 with TRBJ2-1, with 9 bases that match TRBD2. Germline V gene sequence: CDR1 SEHNR, CDR2 FQNEAQ (reference sequence). The CDR3 contains 15 residues. V lost 5 bases and J lost 8; bases outside the gene matches: 10. In nucleotides, the CDR3 is TGTGCCAGCAGCAAGCTAGCGGGACCTACGGATGAGCAGTTCTTC. Protein: CASSKLAGPTDEQFF.

The chain recombines TRBV5-1 with TRBJ2-2; D not resolved. Deletions cut 1 base from V and 1 base from J, with 5 bases between. Germline V gene lookup returns CDR1 SGHRS and CDR2 YFSETQ. This CDR3 contains 14 residues. The CDR3, as DNA: TGCGCCAGCAGCTTGAACGGGAACACCGGGGAGCTGTTTTTT. Translating gives CASSLNGNTGELFF.

V is TRBV19 and J is TRBJ1-4; D call uncertain. CDR1 is LNHDA, CDR2 SQIVND, per germline (reference sequence). The V and J ends lost 5 bases and 0 bases respectively, with 10 bases between them. The CDR3 length is 15 residues. Written as DNA, the CDR3 is TGTGCCAGTAGTTTGCAGATCGCAACTAATGAAAAACTGTTTTTT. It translates to CASSLQIATNEKLFF. Full variable domain (outside the CDR3, taken from reference TRBV19 and TRBJ1-4): DGGITQSPKYLFRKEGQNVTLSCEQNLNHDAMYWYRQDPGQGLRLIYYSQIVNDFQKGDIAEGYSVSREKKESFPLTVTSAQKNPTAFYLCASSLQIATNEKLFFGSGTQLSVL.

The V and J genes are TRBV18 and TRBJ1-2, with 9 bases lining up with TRBD1. The CDR3 sequence is 15 residues long. Germline V gives CDR1 KGHSH, CDR2 LQKENI. V lost 0 bases, J lost 4 bases, and 3 bases stayed unmatched. CDR3 DNA: TGTGCCAGCTCACCACCCTCGGACAGGGGCTATGGCTACACCTTC. As protein: CASSPPSDRGYGYTF.

This rearrangement joins TRBV6-1 to TRBJ1-4, with D possibly being TRBD1 (5 bases). V was shortened by 2 bases and J by 3 bases, with 10 bases between the two germline ends. CDR1 MNHNS and CDR2 SASEGT come from the germline V gene. This CDR3 is built from 15 residues. CDR3 region: CASSELTDPNEKLFF. CDR3 sequence (DNA): TGTGCCAGCAGTGAATTGACAGATCCTAATGAAAAACTGTTTTTT.

The genes are TRBV27 and TRBJ1-6; D remains unclear. Trimming pared 5 bases from V and 7 bases from J, leaving 15 bases between. CDR1 is MNHEY and CDR2 is SMNVEV in the germline V gene (reference sequence). The CDR3 runs to 15 residues. CDR3 protein: CASSGNPPRNSPLHF. CDR3 nucleotides: TGTGCCAGCAGTGGAAATCCCCCGCGGAATTCACCCCTCCACTTT.

This clone was counted between two and nine times. The chain links TRBV14 to TRBJ2-1; no clear D. The CDR3 totals 14 residues. Germline CDR1 and CDR2: SGHDN and FVKESK. V was trimmed by 2 bases and J by 4 bases, leaving 9 bases between them. CDR3 region: CASSQLGSYNEQFF. CDR3 DNA: TGTGCCAGCAGCCAACTAGGATCGTACAATGAGCAGTTCTTC.

The V call is TRBV2, the J call TRBJ2-7; tentatively, D is TRBD2 (6 bases). Germline CDR1 is SNHLY and CDR2 is FYNNEI. Trimming removed 4 bases from V and 4 bases from J, with 20 bases in between. This CDR3 is 16 amino acids long. CDR3 coding DNA: TGTGCCAGCAGTGGCCCTGGGGATGCTCGGGGGTACGAGCAGTACGTC. Protein sequence: CASSGPGDARGYEQYV.

This clone was detected only once. The rearrangement uses TRBV6-4 and TRBJ2-1; 7 nucleotides line up with TRBD2. This CDR3 is 15 amino acids long. Germline assignment: CDR1 MRHNA and CDR2 SNTAGT. The V and J ends lost 5 bases and 6 bases, in that order; junction bases with no gene match: 10. The CDR3 is CASSRDPTSSNEQFF. The CDR3 DNA reads TGTGCCAGCAGTAGGGATCCGACTAGCTCCAATGAGCAGTTCTTC.

This clone was recorded once. The V call is TRBV2, the J call TRBJ2-3; 11 bases map to TRBD2. CDR1 and CDR2 from the germline V gene are SNHLY and FYNNEI. The ends lost 9 bases at V and 5 bases at J; junction bases unmatched: 22. This CDR3 has 19 residues. Here the CDR3 reads CASTSPSSGRSAGGDTQYF. The CDR3 DNA reads as TGTGCCAGTACTTCTCCATCTAGCGGGAGGTCCGCGGGAGGAGATACGCAGTATTTT.

This chain uses TRBV7-8 with TRBJ2-7; weak D call: TRBD1 (6 bases). Germline CDR1 reads SGHVS; CDR2 reads FQNEAQ. With 0 bases removed from V and 4 bases from J, the gap between germline ends came to 13 bases. The CDR3 is made up of 15 amino acids. CDR3 sequence: CASSLAGDTSYEQYF. DNA for the CDR3: TGTGCCAGCAGCTTAGCCGGGGACACGTCGTACGAGCAGTACTTC.

The rearrangement joins TRBV19 to TRBJ1-5; 7 bases are shared with TRBD1. V lost 8 bases to trimming and J lost 3 bases; unmatched junction nucleotides: 4. CDR3 length: 13 residues. From germline, CDR1 is LNHDA and CDR2 SQIVND (reference sequence). The CDR3 here is CASETGYNQPQHF. The CDR3 coding sequence is TGTGCCAGTGAGACAGGGTACAATCAGCCCCAGCATTTT.

The CDR3, as DNA: TGTGCCAGCAGTTACGGTTTCATCGCGGAGAATGGCTACACCTTC. This sequence encodes CASSYGFIAENGYTF. The gene calls are TRBV6-5 and TRBJ1-2; D ambiguous. V was cut by 2 bases and J by 6 bases, with 16 bases left in between. The CDR3 sequence is 15 residues long. CDR1 MNHEY and CDR2 SVGAGI come from the germline V gene.

Details on this clone: The junction does not match germline at one end; this may be a read error. The chain uses TRBV7-9 and TRBJ1-2; D perhaps matches TRBD1 (5 bases). The CDR3 is 12 amino acids. Per germline, CDR1 SEHNR and CDR2 FQNEAQ (reference sequence). CDR3 sequence reads: CSSSSGGYGYTF. The CDR3 nucleotides are TGTTCCAGCAGCTCCGGGGGCTATGGCTACACCTTC. Combining the CDR3 with reference TRBV7-9 and TRBJ1-2 gives the whole variable domain DTGVSQNPRHKITKRGQNVTFRCDPISEHNRLYWYRQTLGQGPEFLTYFQNEAQLEKSRLLSDRFSAERPKGSFSTLEIQRTEQGDSAMYLCSSSSGGYGYTFGSGTRLTVV.

V and J are TRBV28 and TRBJ2-7, with a tentative D call TRBD1 (8 bases). CDR1 and CDR2 from the germline V gene are MDHEN and SYDVKM. Trimming removed 3 bases at V and 4 bases at J, with 16 bases between. The CDR3 has 15 amino acids. CDR3 amino acids: CASSLTGEGGYEQYF. CDR3 sequence (DNA): TGTGCCAGCAGTTTGACAGGGGAGGGGGGTTACGAGCAGTACTTC.

This sequence joins TRBV6-1 and TRBJ2-3; 10 bases agree with TRBD1. Germline trimming cut 2 bases from V and 0 bases from J; bases unmatched to any gene: 11. In germline, CDR1 is MNHNS, CDR2 SASEGT. This CDR3 spans 19 amino acids. CDR3 in amino acids: CASSEWWTGGPLSTDTQYF. The CDR3 DNA follows: TGTGCCAGCAGTGAATGGTGGACAGGGGGGCCTCTTAGCACAGATACGCAGTATTTT.

The sample holds a few counts of this clone. The chain has TRBV27 and TRBJ1-6, with TRBD1 as a possible D gene (6 bases). The CDR3 is 15 amino acids. CDR1 and CDR2 (germline): MNHEY, SMNVEV (reference sequence). V was cut by 5 bases and J by 8 bases, with 16 bases left in between. The chain's CDR3 is CASSPVQGGDSPLHF. In DNA, the CDR3 is TGTGCCAGCAGTCCAGTACAGGGTGGAGATTCACCCCTCCACTTT.